The 26 T cell receptor beta chains listed next were all sequenced from one sample in a study of cytomegalovirus exposure and HLA in healthy donors. Assay: immunoSEQ multiplex PCR; the TCRdb copy retains only in-frame clones and omits some. The sample yields 95,000 to 150,000 clones, roughly 89% seen once. The sample consisted of PBMCs. The source is a woman aged 18 to 35 in good health and CMV-seronegative.

This clone has more than one count but fewer than ten. The chain couples TRBV30 to TRBJ2-6; the D gene is possibly TRBD2 (6 bases). Trimming cost V 2 bases and J 7 bases, with 21 bases left between them. Germline-derived CDR1 and CDR2 are GTSNPN and SVGIG (reference sequence). The length of the CDR3 is 17 residues. The CDR3 coding sequence is TGTGCCTGGAGTCGCAACAAAGGGACTCTCTTCGCCAACGTCCTGACTTTC. It encodes CAWSRNKGTLFANVLTF.

This clone has a single count. The chain carries TRBV18 and TRBJ2-3; 13 nucleotides agree with TRBD2. V was pared by 4 bases and J by 3 bases, with 4 bases of the junction left unmatched. This CDR3 is built from 16 residues. The germline CDR1 and CDR2 sequences are KGHSH and LQKENI. Here the CDR3 reads CASSRLAGGGTDTQYF. CDR3 nucleotide sequence: TGTGCCAGCTCACGACTAGCGGGAGGAGGGACAGATACGCAGTATTTT. The full variable domain, rest sourced from reference TRBV18 and TRBJ2-3, is NAGVMQNPRHLVRRRGQEARLRCSPMKGHSHVYWYRQLPEEGLKFMVYLQKENIIDESGMPKERFSAEFPKEGPSILRIQQVVRGDSAAYFCASSRLAGGGTDTQYFGPGTRLTVL.

The rearrangement uses TRBV5-1 and TRBJ1-2; 8 bases agree with TRBD1. Per the germline V gene, CDR1 is SGHRS and CDR2 is YFSETQ. The ends lost 0 bases at V and 7 bases at J; junction bases unmatched: 11. CDR3 length: 16 residues. CDR3 sequence (DNA): TGCGCCAGCAGCTTGGAGGCAGGGGGCCCAAATATTGGCTACACCTTC. Its translation is CASSLEAGGPNIGYTF.

J is TRBJ2-7 and V is TRBV14; unclear D gene. Per the germline V gene, CDR1 is SGHDN and CDR2 is FVKESK. V lost 1 base to trimming and J lost 2 bases, with 12 bases between them. This CDR3 has 15 amino acids. The CDR3 bases are TGTGCCAGCAGCCAAGGCGGCGCATATACCTACGAGCAGTACTTC. Protein product: CASSQGGAYTYEQYF.

The J gene is TRBJ2-1, the V gene TRBV5-4; 9 bases are shared with TRBD2. There are 15 residues in the CDR3. Germline assignment: CDR1 SGHNT and CDR2 YYREEE (reference sequence). The trim removed 0 bases at V and 5 bases at J, leaving 3 bases unmatched. The CDR3 here is CASSLGLAGHNEQFF. The DNA for the CDR3 is TGTGCCAGCAGCTTGGGGCTAGCGGGGCACAATGAGCAGTTCTTC.

The chain employs TRBV2 and TRBJ2-5; D not certain. The V end lost 2 bases, the J end lost 2 bases, and 6 bases lay between the germline ends. Germline V lookup: CDR1 SNHLY, CDR2 FYNNEI. The CDR3 runs 13 residues. This chain's CDR3 is CASSELVQETQYF. As DNA, the CDR3 is TGTGCCAGCAGTGAATTAGTTCAAGAGACCCAGTACTTC.

The chain couples TRBV18 to TRBJ1-1; maybe TRBD1 (6 bases). Per the germline V gene, CDR1 is KGHSH and CDR2 is LQKENI. CDR3 length equals 15 residues. V gave up 2 bases and J gave up 2 bases, with 12 bases separating them. The CDR3 DNA sequence: TGTGCCAGCTCACCAACAGGGACGGCTAACACTGAAGCTTTCTTT. Translation: CASSPTGTANTEAFF.

The gene calls are TRBV28 and TRBJ1-2; TRBD1 matches at 8 bases. CDR1 and CDR2 from the germline V gene are MDHEN and SYDVKM. The CDR3 length is 13 residues. V was pared by 6 bases and J by 6 bases, with 6 bases of the junction left unmatched. The CDR3: CASSIGQGDGYTF. In nucleotides, the CDR3 is TGTGCCAGCAGCATCGGACAGGGCGATGGCTACACCTTC.

V usage is TRBV5-1 and J usage is TRBJ2-7; 11 bases are a match to TRBD1. This CDR3 comprises 15 residues. V trimming: 4 bases; J trimming: 3 bases; junction bases outside the gene matches: 6. Germline loops: CDR1 SGHRS, CDR2 YFSETQ. CDR3 residues: CASSQTGTGGYEQYF. DNA of the CDR3: TGCGCCAGCAGCCAAACCGGGACAGGGGGCTACGAGCAGTACTTC.

The CDR3 loop reads CASSFGLAGGSYEQYF. In DNA form, the CDR3 reads TGTGCCAGCAGCTTCGGACTAGCGGGAGGTTCCTACGAGCAGTACTTC. This rearrangement joins TRBV5-4 to TRBJ2-7; 14 bases align to TRBD2. Losses at the gene ends were 2 bases for V and 1 base for J; bases not matched to a gene: 2. Germline V gene data show CDR1 as SGHNT and CDR2 as YYREEE (reference sequence). This CDR3 has 16 amino acids.

The chain couples TRBV27 to TRBJ1-2; TRBD1 matches at 10 bases. V lost 5 bases and J lost 0; bases outside the gene matches: 12. The CDR3 contains 18 residues. Germline values: CDR1 MNHEY, CDR2 SMNVEV (reference sequence). In DNA form, the CDR3 reads TGTGCCAGCAGTGGATCCGGGACAGGGGTTATGGCTAACTATGGCTACACCTTC. As protein: CASSGSGTGVMANYGYTF.

This clone was seen just once. The V and J genes are TRBV30 and TRBJ1-5; 9 nucleotides match TRBD1. Germline CDR1 and CDR2: GTSNPN and SVGIG (reference sequence). V shed 3 bases and J 7 bases; nucleotides not matched to a gene: 7. The CDR3 extends over 14 amino acids. CDR3 nucleotide sequence: TGTGCCTGGAGCGGGACAGGGTTTTTGCAGCCCCAGCATTTT. Encoded protein: CAWSGTGFLQPQHF.

The rearrangement uses TRBV28 and TRBJ1-2; the match to TRBD1 covers 10 bases. The CDR3 has 15 residues. V was pared by 5 bases and J by 8 bases, with 11 bases of the junction left unmatched. From germline, CDR1 is MDHEN and CDR2 SYDVKM. The CDR3, as DNA: TGTGCCAGCAGTCCTCCCGACAGGGGGCGAGGAGGCTACACCTTC. Its protein is CASSPPDRGRGGYTF.

This clone was recorded only once. Written as DNA, the CDR3 is TGTGCCAGTTCGCCCGGGGGGGTTTTCACTGAAGCTTTCTTT. Translating gives CASSPGGVFTEAFF. V usage is TRBV19 and J usage is TRBJ1-1, with TRBD1 as a possible D gene (5 bases). The germline gives CDR1 LNHDA, CDR2 SQIVND (reference sequence). V was clipped by 8 bases and J by 4 bases, with 17 bases between them. There are 14 residues in the CDR3.

V and J are TRBV5-4 and TRBJ2-6; TRBD2 matches 7 bases. V was clipped by 3 bases and J by 9 bases; unmatched bases: 6. CDR3 size: 14 residues. Germline loops: CDR1 SGHNT, CDR2 YYREEE (reference sequence). As DNA, the CDR3 is TGTGCCAGCAGCTCCCGCGGGACTATCAACGTCCTGACTTTC. Its protein is CASSSRGTINVLTF. Combining the CDR3 with reference TRBV5-4 and TRBJ2-6 gives the whole variable domain ETGVTQSPTHLIKTRGQQVTLRCSSQSGHNTVSWYQQALGQGPQFIFQYYREEENGRGNFPPRFSGLQFPNYSSELNVNALELDDSALYLCASSSRGTINVLTFGAGSRLTVL.

The V call is TRBV5-4, the J call TRBJ1-1; 8 nucleotides match TRBD1. CDR1 SGHNT and CDR2 YYREEE come from the germline V gene (reference sequence). The CDR3 loop spans 15 amino acids. V dropped 9 bases and J dropped 0; count of bases not matched to a gene: 10. CDR3 residues: CATFRGREVNTEAFF. The CDR3 coding sequence is TGTGCCACATTCAGGGGGCGCGAGGTGAACACTGAAGCTTTCTTT.

The table lists this clone with a few counts. The chain combines TRBV7-6 with TRBJ1-5; D not certain. CDR1 is SGHVS, CDR2 FNYEAQ, per germline. The CDR3 is 13 residues long. Trimming cost V 4 bases and J 4 bases, with 8 bases left between them. CDR3 DNA: TGTGCCAGCAGCTATACAGAGAATCAGCCCCAGCATTTT. This encodes CASSYTENQPQHF.

The rearrangement links TRBV28 to TRBJ2-1; TRBD2 is a possible D gene (6 bases). The germline V gene encodes CDR1 MDHEN and CDR2 SYDVKM. The CDR3 totals 14 residues. Trimming shortened V by 6 bases and J by 2 bases, and 11 bases separated the two germline ends. CDR3 in amino acids: CASRRRAAYNEQFF. In nucleotides, the CDR3 is TGTGCCAGCAGAAGGAGGGCCGCCTACAATGAGCAGTTCTTC.

The chain is built from TRBV7-8 and TRBJ1-4; 10 bases fit TRBD1. Trimming removed 6 bases from V and 4 bases from J; junction bases left unmatched: 14. The CDR3 sequence is 18 residues long. CDR1 SGHVS and CDR2 FQNEAQ come from the germline V gene. CDR3 bases: TGTGCCAGCAGGCAGACAGGGGGCGTAAGAATAAATAATGAAAAACTGTTTTTT. Its protein product is CASRQTGGVRINNEKLFF.

The chain joins TRBV4-2 to TRBJ1-6; 8 bases align to TRBD1. V trimming: 2 bases; J trimming: 9 bases; junction bases outside the gene matches: 6. The CDR3 is 15 amino acids. Germline V gives CDR1 LGHNA, CDR2 YNFKEQ. The CDR3: CASSQPGQDSSPLHF. In nucleotides, the CDR3 is TGTGCCAGCAGCCAACCGGGACAGGACAGTTCACCCCTCCACTTT.

The chain links TRBV7-6 to TRBJ1-2; 7 nucleotides match TRBD1. V lost 6 bases and J lost 5; bases outside the gene matches: 12. Germline V gives CDR1 SGHVS, CDR2 FNYEAQ. The CDR3 totals 15 residues. The CDR3 DNA reads as TGTGCCAGCAGACCGAACCAGACAGGGAAATATGGCTACACCTTC. Translated, it gives CASRPNQTGKYGYTF.

The chain joins TRBV5-5 to TRBJ2-1; 10 nucleotides agree with TRBD1. V was clipped by 4 bases and J by 5 bases; unmatched bases: 6. Germline assignment: CDR1 SGHKS and CDR2 YYEKEE (reference sequence). The CDR3 sequence is 15 residues long. The DNA for the CDR3 is TGTGCCAGCAGCAAGGGACAGGGGCACGACAATGAGCAGTTCTTC. Protein sequence: CASSKGQGHDNEQFF. The complete variable domain, with remaining parts taken from reference TRBV5-5 and TRBJ2-1, reads DAGVTQSPTHLIKTRGQQVTLRCSPISGHKSVSWYQQVLGQGPQFIFQYYEKEERGRGNFPDRFSARQFPNYSSELNVNALLLGDSALYLCASSKGQGHDNEQFFGPGTRLTVL.

This chain joins TRBV9 and TRBJ2-3, with D possibly being TRBD2 (7 bases). Germline assignment: CDR1 SGDLS and CDR2 YYNGEE. This CDR3 contains 15 residues. V shed 4 bases and J shed 1 base, with 13 bases lying between them. The CDR3 loop reads CASSSRGAGTDTQYF. The CDR3 coding sequence is TGTGCCAGCAGCTCTCGGGGGGCGGGCACAGATACGCAGTATTTT.

The genes are TRBV6-5 and TRBJ1-6; TRBD1 matches at 10 bases. J was trimmed by 7 bases and V by 2 bases; bases with no gene match: 5. CDR3 length: 16 amino acids. The germline gives CDR1 MNHEY, CDR2 SVGAGI. DNA for the CDR3: TGTGCCAGCAGTTACGCGCGGGACAGGGGAAATTCACCCCTCCACTTT. It codes for CASSYARDRGNSPLHF.

The rearrangement joins TRBV29-1 to TRBJ2-5; 7 bases are a match to TRBD1. After removal of 3 bases from V and 4 bases from J, the junction contained 2 bases not matched to a gene. This CDR3 is built from 12 residues. CDR1 and CDR2 (germline): SQVTM, ANQGSEA. The CDR3 reads CSVDTGAETQYF. The CDR3 DNA reads as TGCAGCGTTGATACAGGGGCAGAGACCCAGTACTTC.

The rearrangement links TRBV5-1 to TRBJ1-1; 7 bases agree with TRBD1. This CDR3 has 14 residues. The J segment lost 13 bases and the V segment lost 0 bases, leaving 12 bases of the junction unmatched. In germline, CDR1 is SGHRS, CDR2 YFSETQ. The CDR3: CASSLDGTEMTSFF. CDR3 DNA: TGCGCCAGCAGCTTGGACGGGACAGAGATGACGAGTTTCTTT.